Listed here are 26 T cell receptor beta chains from one sample, sequenced in a study of PD-L1 blockade in urothelial cancer. Time point in this sample: pretreatment peripheral blood. The protocol was immunoSEQ multiplex PCR, while the TCRdb copy is restricted to in-frame clones and leaves out a portion. The sample yields roughly 53,000 clones, roughly 85% seen once. The starting material was PBMCs, obtained around atezolizumab (anti-PD-L1) treatment. The receptor source for this set is a woman aged 60-75 years with urothelial cancer.

The chain is built from TRBV18 and TRBJ1-1; 9 bases map to TRBD1. The germline CDR1 and CDR2 sequences are KGHSH and LQKENI. The CDR3 spans 14 residues. V shed 5 bases, J shed 7 bases, and the junction held 8 bases outside the gene matches. The CDR3 DNA follows: TGTGCCAGCTCAGCAGGGACAGGGCTGAGTGAAGCTTTCTTT. As protein: CASSAGTGLSEAFF. Filled out from reference TRBV18 and TRBJ1-1, the complete variable domain reads NAGVMQNPRHLVRRRGQEARLRCSPMKGHSHVYWYRQLPEEGLKFMVYLQKENIIDESGMPKERFSAEFPKEGPSILRIQQVVRGDSAAYFCASSAGTGLSEAFFGQGTRLTVV.

The rearrangement links TRBV6-6 to TRBJ2-3, with D possibly TRBD2 on 6 matching bases. Deletions cut 5 bases from V and 1 base from J, with 10 bases between. This CDR3 spans 14 amino acids. Germline V lookup: CDR1 MNHNY, CDR2 SVGAGI (reference sequence). The CDR3, as DNA: TGTGCCAGCAGTGGGGCTAGCGGCACAGATACGCAGTATTTT. Residues: CASSGASGTDTQYF.

V is TRBV29-1 and J is TRBJ1-1; D call uncertain. Deletions cut 4 bases from V and 2 bases from J, with 14 bases between. This CDR3 has 14 amino acids. Germline lookup yields CDR1 SQVTM and CDR2 ANQGSEA. CDR3 sequence (DNA): TGCAGCGTTGTGGGGTACCGGGGAAACACTGAAGCTTTCTTT. Its translation is CSVVGYRGNTEAFF.

The chain uses TRBV6-5 and TRBJ1-3; D gene unclear. Germline lookup yields CDR1 MNHEY and CDR2 SVGAGI. This CDR3 region has 15 residues. V gave up 6 bases and J gave up 0 bases, with 12 bases separating them. The CDR3 loop reads CASRSSGSSGNTIYF. The CDR3 DNA sequence: TGTGCCAGCAGGTCCTCGGGGTCCTCTGGAAACACCATATATTTT.

V is TRBV19 and J is TRBJ1-1, with D unresolved. This CDR3 has 13 amino acids. Trimming stripped 6 bases from V and 5 bases from J, with 13 bases between. The germline V gene has CDR1 LNHDA and CDR2 SQIVND (reference sequence). As DNA, the CDR3 is TGTGCCAGTAGGCCCACCGGAGGGACTGAAGCTTTCTTT. Its protein is CASRPTGGTEAFF.

The chain uses TRBV4-3 and TRBJ2-3, with D tentatively TRBD2 (6 bases). The V gene's germline CDR1 is LGHNA and CDR2 YSLEER. Trimming pared 0 bases from V and 3 bases from J, leaving 13 bases between. The length of the CDR3 is 16 residues. The CDR3 here is CASSQDGGGGTDTQYF. In DNA form, the CDR3 reads TGCGCCAGCAGCCAAGACGGGGGTGGGGGGACAGATACGCAGTATTTT.

This chain joins TRBV10-3 and TRBJ1-5; 8 nucleotides align to TRBD1. Losses at the gene ends were 0 bases for V and 2 bases for J; bases not matched to a gene: 6. This CDR3 has 17 amino acids. Per the germline V gene, CDR1 is ENHRY and CDR2 is SYGVKD. The CDR3 spells CAISESQGAAGNQPQHF. The CDR3 DNA is TGTGCCATCAGTGAGTCGCAGGGGGCGGCTGGCAATCAGCCCCAGCATTTT.

This chain joins TRBV5-4 and TRBJ2-5; 10 nucleotides agree with TRBD2. Germline-derived CDR1 and CDR2 are SGHNT and YYREEE (reference sequence). With V trimmed by 4 bases and J by 0 bases, 6 bases remained unmatched. The length of the CDR3 is 16 residues. As DNA, the CDR3 is TGTGCCAGCAGCGAGAAGACTAGCGGGTACCAAGAGACCCAGTACTTC. Amino acid sequence: CASSEKTSGYQETQYF.

The V call is TRBV10-3, the J call TRBJ1-1; the D gene is possibly TRBD1 (5 bases). The germline V gene encodes CDR1 ENHRY and CDR2 SYGVKD. CDR3 length equals 15 residues. Trimming stripped 1 base from V and 1 base from J, with 10 bases between. The CDR3 nucleotides read TGTGCCATCAGTGAGTTTACAGGAGCGAACACTGAAGCTTTCTTT. It specifies CAISEFTGANTEAFF.

This rearrangement joins TRBV19 to TRBJ1-1, with TRBD1 as a possible D gene (5 bases). V lost 6 bases, J lost 0 bases, and 8 bases lay in between. The CDR3 loop spans 13 amino acids. Germline V CDR1 and CDR2: LNHDA, SQIVND (reference sequence). In DNA form, the CDR3 reads TGTGCCAGTAGCTCGACAGTGAACACTGAAGCTTTCTTT. Residues: CASSSTVNTEAFF.

As for this clone: At one of its ends the junction is not consistent with the germline gene, which may arise from a read error. The chain carries TRBV5-4 and TRBJ2-2; TRBD2 agrees at 11 bases. The V gene's germline CDR1 is SGHNT and CDR2 YYREEE (reference sequence). The CDR3 length is 13 residues. Here the CDR3 reads CVAGGPNTGELFF. CDR3 in DNA: TGCGTAGCGGGGGGGCCGAACACCGGGGAGCTGTTTTTT.

In this sample, this clone turned up once. The chain combines TRBV19 with TRBJ2-7, with D maybe TRBD1 (5 bases). The germline gives CDR1 LNHDA, CDR2 SQIVND (reference sequence). The CDR3 is made up of 13 amino acids. V dropped 3 bases and J dropped 4 bases, with 10 bases sitting between them. The CDR3 region is CASSIGQSYEQYF. The CDR3 nucleotides are TGTGCCAGTAGTATCGGACAAAGTTACGAGCAGTACTTC.

This CDR3 reads CASSSRGGFNEQFF. The CDR3 DNA is TGTGCCAGCAGCTCGAGGGGGGGGTTTAATGAGCAGTTCTTC. The V and J genes are TRBV7-2 and TRBJ2-1; D is possibly TRBD2 (7 bases). The CDR3 has 14 amino acids. The germline V gene has CDR1 SGHTA and CDR2 FQGNSA. V lost 4 bases and J 7 bases, leaving 14 bases between the germline ends. Together with reference TRBV7-2 and TRBJ2-1, the CDR3 gives the full variable domain: GAGVSQSPSNKVTEKGKDVELRCDPISGHTALYWYRQSLGQGLEFLIYFQGNSAPDKSGLPSDRFSAERTGGSVSTLTIQRTQQEDSAVYLCASSSRGGFNEQFFGPGTRLTVL.

The J gene is TRBJ2-1, the V gene TRBV18; 8 nucleotides match TRBD1. The CDR3 extends over 16 amino acids. J gave up 7 bases and V 2 bases, and 10 bases lay outside the gene matches. From germline, CDR1 is KGHSH and CDR2 LQKENI. CDR3 amino acids: CASSPGNQGAGNEQFF. CDR3 DNA sequence: TGTGCCAGCTCACCAGGTAACCAGGGGGCTGGGAATGAGCAGTTCTTC.

V and J are TRBV28 and TRBJ1-2, with TRBD1 as a possible D gene (5 bases). Trimming stripped 2 bases from V and 7 bases from J, with 11 bases between. The germline V gene has CDR1 MDHEN and CDR2 SYDVKM. This CDR3 is 13 amino acids long. This CDR3 is CASSLHQGSGYTF. Here the CDR3 DNA reads TGTGCCAGCAGTTTACATCAGGGCTCTGGCTACACCTTC.

CDR3 loop: CASSLDRGYNQPQHF. The CDR3 coding sequence is TGTGCCAGCAGCTTAGACAGGGGATACAATCAGCCCCAGCATTTT. The J gene is TRBJ1-5, the V gene TRBV7-2; 7 bases are shared with TRBD1. Trimming at V came to 1 base and at J to 3 bases, leaving 3 bases not matched to a gene. CDR1 and CDR2 (germline): SGHTA, FQGNSA. The CDR3 consists of 15 residues. The full variable domain, with the rest looked up from reference TRBV7-2 and TRBJ1-5, is GAGVSQSPSNKVTEKGKDVELRCDPISGHTALYWYRQSLGQGLEFLIYFQGNSAPDKSGLPSDRFSAERTGGSVSTLTIQRTQQEDSAVYLCASSLDRGYNQPQHFGDGTRLSIL.

Note on this clone: Additional DNA sequences in this sample encode the identical CDR3. This sequence joins TRBV4-3 and TRBJ2-7; 10 positions match TRBD1. Unmatched junction bases numbered 4, after V lost 2 bases and J lost 3 bases. CDR1 is LGHNA and CDR2 is YSLEER in the germline V gene. This CDR3 comprises 15 residues. Written as DNA, the CDR3 is TGCGCCAGCAGCCAATTGACAGGGGGCGTCTACGAGCAGTACTTC. Protein product: CASSQLTGGVYEQYF.

This clone was recorded a few times. The chain employs TRBV29-1 and TRBJ1-1; tentatively, D is TRBD1 (5 bases). This CDR3 spans 11 amino acids. V shed 6 bases and J shed 4 bases, with 9 bases lying between them. Germline CDR1 and CDR2: SQVTM and ANQGSEA. The DNA of the CDR3 is TGCAGCGTAGGACAAGTCACTGAAGCTTTCTTT. It specifies CSVGQVTEAFF.

The chain employs TRBV5-1 and TRBJ1-5; TRBD1 might be the D (6 bases). The J call is uncertain, as TRBJ2-3 better fits the DNA end. The germline gives CDR1 SGHRS, CDR2 YFSETQ. The CDR3 is 17 residues long. DNA of the CDR3: TGCGCCAGCAGCACAGGGATCGAACCGCGAGAAAATCAGCCCCAGTATTTT. Amino acids: CASSTGIEPRENQPQYF.

J is TRBJ2-5 and V is TRBV20-1, with 7 positions matching TRBD1. Germline V lookup: CDR1 DFQATT, CDR2 SNEGSKA (reference sequence). Unmatched junction bases numbered 4, after V lost 6 bases and J lost 6 bases. The length of the CDR3 is 11 residues. CDR3 loop: CSARQGQTQYF. The CDR3 coding sequence is TGCAGTGCCAGACAGGGTCAGACCCAGTACTTC.

This sequence joins TRBV9 and TRBJ2-1; TRBD2 matches at 9 bases. Germline V gene data show CDR1 as SGDLS and CDR2 as YYNGEE. The trim removed 0 bases at V and 10 bases at J, leaving 11 bases unmatched. The CDR3 consists of 16 residues. CDR3 sequence: CASSVDIAGALREQFF. Written as DNA, the CDR3 is TGTGCCAGCAGCGTAGATATAGCGGGAGCGCTCCGGGAGCAGTTCTTC.

This clone has only a few counts. The rearrangement uses TRBV7-9 and TRBJ2-7; 7 nucleotides agree with TRBD1. The length of the CDR3 is 14 residues. Germline CDR1 and CDR2: SEHNR and FQNEAQ (reference sequence). V shed 5 bases and J 2 bases; nucleotides not matched to a gene: 6. The CDR3 sequence is CASSDGQGAYEQYF. The CDR3, as DNA: TGTGCCAGCAGCGACGGTCAGGGGGCCTACGAGCAGTACTTC.

This clone was seen a handful of times. The gene calls are TRBV10-3 and TRBJ1-2; 7 nucleotides line up with TRBD1. V lost 0 bases, J lost 3 bases, and 7 bases stayed unmatched. Germline V gene data show CDR1 as ENHRY and CDR2 as SYGVKD. The CDR3 sequence is 16 residues long. The CDR3 DNA reads as TGTGCCATCAGTGAGTCTGTGACAGGGAAACACTATGGCTACACCTTC. Translating gives CAISESVTGKHYGYTF.

J is TRBJ2-2 and V is TRBV7-2, with 8 bases lining up with TRBD1. Germline CDR1 reads SGHTA; CDR2 reads FQGNSA. Unmatched junction bases numbered 11, after V lost 5 bases and J lost 6 bases. This CDR3 has 16 amino acids. CDR3 amino acids: CASSRDRWGHSGELFF. In DNA form, the CDR3 reads TGTGCCAGCAGCCGGGACAGGTGGGGGCATTCCGGGGAGCTGTTTTTT.

This clone was found once. The genes are TRBV9 and TRBJ2-5; D might be TRBD2 (6 bases). CDR1 and CDR2 from the germline V gene are SGDLS and YYNGEE. V was trimmed by 0 bases and J by 5 bases, leaving 11 bases between them. This CDR3 has 14 residues. CDR3 residues: CASSVGPGGETQYF. CDR3 bases: TGTGCCAGCAGCGTAGGTCCAGGAGGGGAGACCCAGTACTTC.

The chain is built from TRBV27 and TRBJ2-7; possibly TRBD2 for D (6 bases). CDR1 MNHEY and CDR2 SMNVEV come from the germline V gene (reference sequence). The CDR3 spans 15 residues. The V end was cut by 5 bases, the J end by 2 bases, with 16 bases between. The CDR3 nucleotides read TGTGCCAGCAGTCCCATGCGGGGTGGAACCTACGAGCAGTACTTC. Translating it yields CASSPMRGGTYEQYF.